This is a list of T cell receptor beta chains from one sample in a study of T cell repertoires in cytomegalovirus infection. TCRdb fed the reads into MiXCR, producing one record per CDR3 protein. The data contain roughly 87,000 distinct CDR3 sequences, about 29% of them singletons. No antigens are known for them. The material sequenced was CD8+ T cells from cultured PBMCs, taken from culture after CMV antigen stimulation. All receptors derive from a human donor in good health (CMV status not recorded). Some clones in this sample may be carry-over from other donors' samples. The CDR3 runs from the conserved cysteine through the conserved F or W. The D gene is left open where the match is weak. Clone size, where shown, is once, few, many, or a class for clones that have expanded.

TRBJ2-3	many	-	TRBV6-6	CASSSVSPTDTQYF	TGTGCCAGCAGTTCGGTCTCACCCACAGATACGCAGTATTTT
TRBJ1-5	few	-	TRBV5-1	CASSWVGGSNQPQHF	TGCGCCAGCAGTTGGGTCGGGGGATCGAATCAGCCCCAGCATTTT
TRBJ2-7	few	-	TRBV27	CASTQGWRWYF	TGTGCCAGCACCCAAGGGTGGAGGTGGTACTTC
TRBJ2-6	-	-	TRBV12-3/TRBV12-4	CASSASGSGANVLTF	TGTGCCAGCAGCGCCTCCGGGTCTGGGGCCAACGTCCTGACTTTC
TRBJ1-4	-	TRBD1	TRBV5-1	CASSLSAGGAQTNEKLFF	TGCGCCAGCAGCTTGAGCGCAGGGGGGGCCCAAACTAATGAAAAACTGTTTTTT
TRBJ2-3	few	TRBD2	TRBV2	CASTRTSGGSTDTQYF	TGTGCCAGCACCCGGACTAGCGGGGGTAGCACAGATACGCAGTATTTT
TRBJ2-1	-	TRBD1	TRBV2	CASSKETGRNEQFF	TGTGCCAGCAGTAAAGAGACAGGGCGGAATGAGCAGTTCTTC
TRBJ2-5	-	-	TRBV7-9	CASSLDLGETQYF	TGTGCCAGCAGCTTAGATTTGGGGGAGACCCAGTACTTC
TRBJ1-2	-	-	TRBV6-5	CASSYLHGTEWDYTF	TGTGCCAGCAGTTACCTCCACGGGACCGAATGGGACTACACCTTC
TRBJ2-3	-	TRBD2	TRBV27	CASSLIGLATDTQYF	TGTGCCAGCAGTTTAATTGGACTAGCGACAGATACGCAGTATTTT
TRBJ1-4	-	-	TRBV29-1	CSVLDSSNEKLFF	TGCAGCGTCCTAGACAGCTCAAATGAAAAACTGTTTTTT
TRBJ1-1	few	-	TRBV7-9	CASSFPPNTEAFF	TGTGCCAGCAGCTTTCCCCCGAACACTGAAGCTTTCTTT
TRBJ1-2	few	-	TRBV19	CASSILWKEEGYTF	TGTGCCAGTAGTATTTTGTGGAAGGAGGAAGGCTACACCTTC
TRBJ1-1	many	-	TRBV27	CASSPRQNTEAFF	TGTGCCAGTAGTCCCCGACAGAACACTGAAGCTTTCTTT
TRBJ2-1	few	-	TRBV6-5	CASSYSTGNHEQFF	TGTGCCAGCAGTTACTCCACGGGAAATCATGAGCAGTTCTTC
TRBJ2-1	few	-	TRBV27	CASSPPGNSYNEQFF	TGTGCCAGCAGTCCCCCAGGGAACTCCTACAATGAGCAGTTCTTC
TRBJ1-1	few	-	TRBV14	CASSHVPQGLNTEAFF	TGTGCCAGCAGCCATGTCCCCCAGGGTTTGAACACTGAAGCTTTCTTT
TRBJ1-4	many	TRBD1	TRBV19	CASSPVPGTGDNEKLFF	TGTGCCAGTAGTCCGGTTCCGGGGACAGGGGATAATGAAAAACTGTTTTTT
TRBJ1-2	few	-	TRBV19	CASSIDHFYGYTF	TGTGCCAGTAGTATAGATCACTTCTATGGCTACACCTTC
TRBJ1-2	-	-	TRBV28	CATDGGVYGYTF	TGTGCCACCGACGGTGGCGTCTATGGCTACACCTTC
TRBJ2-2	-	-	TRBV27	CASSSDGTVGSGELFF	TGTGCCAGCAGTTCAGACGGGACTGTCGGTTCCGGGGAGCTGTTTTTT
TRBJ1-5	-	TRBD1	TRBV7-9	CASSPGTGGEPQHF	TGTGCCAGCAGCCCTGGGACAGGGGGTGAGCCCCAGCATTTT
TRBJ2-7	few	TRBD1	TRBV7-6	CASSPHSLTGQGLFYEQYF	TGTGCCAGCAGCCCCCATAGCTTAACCGGACAGGGGTTATTCTACGAGCAGTACTTC
TRBJ1-1	many	-	TRBV7-6	CASSRSAPNTEAFF	TGTGCCAGCAGTCGGTCGGCACCGAACACTGAAGCTTTCTTT
TRBJ1-1	-	TRBD1	TRBV6-2/TRBV6-3	CASRRWTGDGNTEAFF	TGTGCCAGCAGACGCTGGACAGGGGACGGGAACACTGAAGCTTTCTTT
TRBJ2-1	many	TRBD2	TRBV28	CASSFSGGEQFF	TGTGCCAGCAGTTTCAGCGGGGGCGAGCAGTTCTTC
TRBJ2-5	-	-	TRBV27	CASSLSFVPSGDPETQYF	TGTGCCAGCAGTTTATCCTTCGTTCCTAGTGGGGATCCAGAGACCCAGTACTTC
TRBJ2-7	few	-	TRBV7-9	CASSGDISYEQYF	TGTGCCAGCAGCGGCGACATCTCCTACGAGCAGTACTTC